The T cell receptor beta chain described here comes from a study of shared clonotypes between healthy human individuals. Overall study context: Per donor, three plates held CD4 naive cells, three held CD4 memory, two held CD8 naive and one held CD8 memory. Study outcomes and limitations: Naive CD4 clonotypes were shared across several donors at roughly 5.5%.

Investigators divided CD4+ cells into CD45RA+ naive and CD45RA-negative memory subsets. Sequencing was performed with immunoSEQ multiplex PCR; in TCRdb, only in-frame clones are kept and a portion is missing. This sample has around 2,000,000 clones, with roughly 96% found just once. The trim removed 0 bases at V and 5 bases at J, leaving 6 bases unmatched. The CDR3 totals 16 residues. Germline CDR1 SNHLY, CDR2 FYNNEI. Details on this clone: Antigen unknown.

What was sequenced was naive CD4+ T cells sorted from blood. Subset noted: CD45RA+ positively selected. This sequence joins TRBV2 and TRBJ2-5; the match to TRBD1 covers 10 bases. The TCR sequence derives from a man between 18 and 35 years old in good health. This chain's CDR3 is CASSEAGQGVRETQYF. The CDR3 DNA is TGTGCCAGCAGTGAAGCAGGACAGGGGGTGCGGGAGACCCAGTACTTC.